These 25 T cell receptor beta chains were sequenced from one sample in a study of T cells after yellow fever vaccination. TCRdb called the 5' RACE reads again in MiXCR, with one record for every CDR3 protein. The repertoire has around 120,000 distinct CDR3 sequences, roughly 15% of them found once; the top ten carry more than 40%. The specimen was CD8+ T cells sorted from PBMCs, collected 5 days after the yellow fever booster vaccination. Receptors were obtained from a young man who received the YFV17D yellow fever vaccine.

This clonotype was counted a few times. V usage is TRBV4-1 and J usage is TRBJ2-1, with D hard to call. Germline V lookup: CDR1 MGHRA, CDR2 YSYEKL. V lost 8 bases, J lost 5 bases, and 10 bases lay in between. The CDR3 is 12 amino acids. CDR3: CASGRADNEQFF. As DNA, the CDR3 is TGCGCCAGCGGTCGGGCTGACAATGAGCAGTTCTTC.

Only a few counts were recorded for this clonotype. This chain uses TRBV7-6 with TRBJ2-1; D gene uncertain. Germline lookup yields CDR1 SGHVS and CDR2 FNYEAQ. The CDR3 sequence is 12 residues long. Trimming pared 2 bases from V and 8 bases from J, leaving 7 bases between. CDR3 in amino acids: CASSLSSDEQFF. The CDR3 DNA is TGTGCCAGCAGCTTATCATCGGATGAGCAGTTCTTC.

This clonotype was seen many times. This chain joins TRBV27 and TRBJ1-2; D perhaps matches TRBD1 (5 bases). The CDR3 is 15 residues long. Germline-derived CDR1 and CDR2 are MNHEY and SMNVEV (reference sequence). The germline V and J ends were trimmed by 2 bases and 8 bases, with 18 bases remaining between them. As DNA, the CDR3 is TGTGCCAGCAGTTTACAAGCGCGGGGCCCGGAGGGCTACACCTTC. Amino acid sequence: CASSLQARGPEGYTF.

This clonotype was observed a few times. The chain links TRBV2 to TRBJ2-1; tentative D call: TRBD1 (6 bases). The CDR3 extends over 11 amino acids. CDR1 and CDR2 (germline): SNHLY, FYNNEI. V was clipped by 6 bases and J by 14 bases, with 14 bases between them. DNA for the CDR3: TGTGCCAGCAGCTATGGGCCAGGGGAGTTCTTC. Translating gives CASSYGPGEFF. Combining the CDR3 with reference TRBV2 and TRBJ2-1 gives the whole variable domain EPEVTQTPSHQVTQMGQEVILRCVPISNHLYFYWYRQILGQKVEFLVSFYNNEISEKSEIFDDQFSVERPDGSNFTLKIRSTKLEDSAMYFCASSYGPGEFFGPGTRLTVL.

The chain carries TRBV6-5 and TRBJ1-6; the D is unclear. Trimming cost V 1 base and J 0 bases, with 7 bases left between them. Germline CDR1 MNHEY, CDR2 SVGAGI. This CDR3 comprises 16 residues. CDR3 amino acids: CASSYFQASYNSPLHF. The CDR3 DNA follows: TGTGCCAGCAGTTACTTTCAGGCCTCCTATAATTCACCCCTCCACTTT.

V usage is TRBV10-2 and J usage is TRBJ2-5; 9 nucleotides line up with TRBD2. Germline values: CDR1 WSHSY, CDR2 SAAADI. Trimming took 2 bases from V and 2 from J; bases not matched to a gene: 3. The CDR3 consists of 15 residues. Here the CDR3 reads CASSELAGSQETQYF. The CDR3 coding sequence is TGCGCCAGCAGTGAGCTAGCGGGGAGTCAAGAGACCCAGTACTTC.

The chain couples TRBV9 to TRBJ2-2; D may correspond to TRBD1 or TRBD2 (5 bases each). Germline lookup yields CDR1 SGDLS and CDR2 YYNGEE. The CDR3 runs to 17 residues. V was cut by 0 bases and J by 0 bases, with 12 bases left in between. For the CDR3, the DNA is TGTGCCAGCAGCGTAGCCAGGGACGCCCCGAACACCGGGGAGCTGTTTTTT. Its protein is CASSVARDAPNTGELFF.

This clonotype was counted a few times. The chain recombines TRBV4-2 with TRBJ2-3, with 8 bases fitting TRBD2. J was trimmed by 3 bases and V by 3 bases; bases with no gene match: 8. The CDR3 is 16 residues long. The germline gives CDR1 LGHNA, CDR2 YNFKEQ. CDR3 in DNA: TGTGCCAGCAGCCACGGGACTAGGGGGTTGACAGATACGCAGTATTTT. Translated, it gives CASSHGTRGLTDTQYF.

The CDR3 loop reads CATSRDQGAGANVLTF. CDR3 DNA sequence: TGTGCCACCAGCAGGGATCAGGGCGCTGGGGCCAACGTCCTGACTTTC. The V call is TRBV15, the J call TRBJ2-6; perhaps TRBD1 as D (5 bases). The CDR3 length is 16 residues. V lost 3 bases and J lost 2, with 11 bases in between. The germline CDR1 and CDR2 sequences are LNHNV and YYDKDF (reference sequence).

This clonotype was observed a few times. The genes are TRBV11-2 and TRBJ1-1; weak D call: TRBD1 (5 bases). This CDR3 has 13 residues. Per germline, CDR1 SGHAT and CDR2 FQNNGV. The V gene lost 5 bases and the J gene lost 1 base, with 8 bases spanning the gap. CDR3 in amino acids: CASSPGTNTEAFF. The CDR3 coding sequence is TGTGCCAGCAGCCCCGGGACGAACACTGAAGCTTTCTTT.

This clonotype was recorded a few times. V gene TRBV12-5 combines with J gene TRBJ2-6; possible D gene TRBD1, 6 bases. CDR1 is LGHNT and CDR2 is FRNRAP in the germline V gene. V was shortened by 10 bases and J by 2 bases, with 15 bases between the two germline ends. CDR3 length: 15 residues. In DNA, the CDR3 is TGTGCTACCGACGACGCAGGGGCTGGGGCCAACGTCCTGACTTTC. It is translated as CATDDAGAGANVLTF.

The chain has TRBV6-6 and TRBJ2-3; 9 positions agree with TRBD1. J gave up 0 bases and V 2 bases, and 9 bases lay outside the gene matches. The germline gives CDR1 MNHNY, CDR2 SVGAGI (reference sequence). The CDR3 runs 18 residues. CDR3 residues: CASSYGPGQGVSTDTQYF. The DNA for the CDR3 is TGTGCCAGCAGTTACGGACCGGGACAGGGAGTCAGCACAGATACGCAGTATTTT.

The chain couples TRBV7-3 to TRBJ1-2; tentative D call: TRBD1 (6 bases). This CDR3 has 15 amino acids. Per germline, CDR1 SGHTA and CDR2 FQGTGA. Trimming took off 1 base at V and 4 bases at J, with 13 bases between the two ends. CDR3 in amino acids: CASSLMGGLGYGYTF. In DNA form, the CDR3 reads TGTGCCAGCAGCTTAATGGGGGGGCTCGGCTATGGCTACACCTTC. Full variable domain (remainder filled in from reference TRBV7-3 and TRBJ1-2): GAGVSQTPSNKVTEKGKYVELRCDPISGHTALYWYRQSLGQGPEFLIYFQGTGAADDSGLPNDRFFAVRPEGSVSTLKIQRTERGDSAVYLCASSLMGGLGYGYTFGSGTRLTVV.

This clonotype was observed a handful of times. The CDR3 region is CATSDQVRDTQYF. CDR3 DNA sequence: TGTGCCACCAGTGACCAAGTTAGGGATACGCAGTATTTT. V usage is TRBV24-1 and J usage is TRBJ2-3, with D unclear. Trimming took off 4 bases at V and 6 bases at J, with 10 bases between the two ends. Germline V lookup: CDR1 KGHDR, CDR2 SFDVKD. The CDR3 is 13 amino acids.

This clonotype was counted between two and nine times. This chain uses TRBV27 with TRBJ1-1; D is unresolved. Per germline, CDR1 MNHEY and CDR2 SMNVEV (reference sequence). The length of the CDR3 is 14 residues. V lost 1 base and J lost 3, with 9 bases in between. This CDR3 is CASSLYREHTEAFF. CDR3 nucleotides: TGTGCCAGCAGTTTATATAGGGAGCACACTGAAGCTTTCTTT.

The rearrangement joins TRBV4-3 to TRBJ2-3, with 9 bases lining up with TRBD2. Germline values: CDR1 LGHNA, CDR2 YSLEER. The CDR3 spans 21 residues. V shed 0 bases, J shed 3 bases, and the junction held 19 bases outside the gene matches. CDR3 coding DNA: TGCGCCAGCAGCCAAGATGTGTGGTGGAGCGGGGGGTACCAACTAACAGATACGCAGTATTTT. Its protein is CASSQDVWWSGGYQLTDTQYF.

V gene TRBV7-6 combines with J gene TRBJ1-5; a possible D gene is TRBD1 (5 bases). Germline V gene data show CDR1 as SGHVS and CDR2 as FNYEAQ. V lost 2 bases and J lost 1, with 6 bases in between. The CDR3 consists of 14 residues. Written as DNA, the CDR3 is TGTGCCAGCAGCTTAAGACAGAGCAATCAGCCCCAGCATTTT. It specifies CASSLRQSNQPQHF.

The table lists this clonotype with a few counts. J is TRBJ1-6 and V is TRBV6-2 or TRBV6-3; TRBD1 is a possible D gene (5 bases). Deletions cut 11 bases from V and 5 bases from J, with 16 bases between. The CDR3 is 14 residues long. The germline V gene has CDR1 MNHEY and CDR2 SVGEGT. The CDR3 loop reads CAGHGTADNSPLHF. In DNA form, the CDR3 reads TGTGCCGGCCACGGGACGGCTGATAATTCACCCCTCCACTTT.

The chain joins TRBV6-2 or TRBV6-3 to TRBJ1-5; possibly TRBD1 for D (5 bases). Deletions cut 4 bases from V and 1 base from J, with 14 bases between. Germline V lookup: CDR1 MNHEY, CDR2 SVGEGT. The CDR3 totals 16 residues. As DNA, the CDR3 is TGTGCCAGCAGTTTTTCTGGGGCCCTAAGCAATCAGCCCCAGCATTTT. Its protein is CASSFSGALSNQPQHF.

There are a few counts of this clonotype. The chain combines TRBV5-4 with TRBJ2-1; 7 bases align to TRBD2. Losses at the gene ends were 6 bases for V and 0 bases for J; bases not matched to a gene: 9. The germline gives CDR1 SGHNT, CDR2 YYREEE (reference sequence). The CDR3 has 16 amino acids. The CDR3 DNA follows: TGTGCCAGCACCGACACCGGGGGGAGCTCCTACAATGAGCAGTTCTTC. It is translated as CASTDTGGSSYNEQFF.

Turning to this clonotype: The missing conserved phenylalanine or tryptophan at the end of this CDR3 makes a read error likely. The DNA is left out, because the CDR3 cannot be placed on it with certainty; the CDR3 is given as TCRdb lists it. The rearrangement joins TRBV6-5 to TRBJ2-3; the table's D call of TRBD2 was not tested on the DNA. The CDR3 contains 15 residues when both ends are counted. The germline CDR1 and CDR2 sequences are MNHEY and SVGAGI. CDR3 loop: CASGLSSGVADTRVL.

Comment on this clonotype: The junction departs from germline at one end; a sequencing error may be responsible. This chain uses TRBV3-1 with TRBJ2-2, with 11 bases fitting TRBD2. The germline V gene encodes CDR1 LGHDT and CDR2 YNNKEL (reference sequence). The CDR3 sequence is 18 residues long. CDR3 bases: TGTGCCAGCAGACAAGGCCCTAGCGGGGGGCCTTACACCGGGGAGCTGTTTTTT. Protein product: CASRQGPSGGPYTGELFF.

The sample holds a few counts of this clonotype. The chain recombines TRBV28 with TRBJ2-5; D is perhaps TRBD2 (6 bases). The CDR3 extends over 14 amino acids. Germline CDR1 is MDHEN and CDR2 is SYDVKM. Trimming removed 0 bases at V and 5 bases at J, with 10 bases between. The CDR3 sequence: CASSLWTGRETQYF. The CDR3, as DNA: TGTGCCAGCAGTTTATGGACTGGGAGGGAGACCCAGTACTTC. The full variable domain, its missing parts supplied by reference TRBV28 and TRBJ2-5, is DVKVTQSSRYLVKRTGEKVFLECVQDMDHENMFWYRQDPGLGLRLIYFSYDVKMKEKGDIPEGYSVSREKKERFSLILESASTNQTSMYLCASSLWTGRETQYFGPGTRLLVL.

This chain connects TRBV7-8 to TRBJ2-1; 12 bases map to TRBD2. There are 15 residues in the CDR3. Germline trimming cut 8 bases from V and 10 bases from J; bases unmatched to any gene: 12. Germline lookup yields CDR1 SGHVS and CDR2 FQNEAQ. CDR3 in DNA: TGTGCCAGCGAGGAGGGACTAGCGGGCCGCGGGGAGCAGTTCTTC. It codes for CASEEGLAGRGEQFF.

CDR3 bases: TGTGCCAGCAGCTTTGGCTATAATTCACCCCTCCACTTT. Translation: CASSFGYNSPLHF. V is TRBV7-2 and J is TRBJ1-6; D is ambiguous. This CDR3 contains 13 residues. Germline CDR1 reads SGHTA; CDR2 reads FQGNSA. Trimming took 3 bases from V and 3 from J, leaving 3 bases between them.